The clone carrying this TCR beta chain appeared a single time. Its cognate antigen is unknown. It was with 60 Vbeta and 13 Jbeta primers that the PCR ran. Profiled with immunoSEQ multiplex PCR; TCRdb holds only in-frame clones, not every one. The top ten hold 5% to 8.5% of the sample, which has about 140,000 clones, around 80% seen once. The CDR3 length is 14 residues. V lost 2 bases to trimming and J lost 7 bases; unmatched junction nucleotides: 5. Germline V lookup: CDR1 MGHRA, CDR2 YSYEKL. The data belong to a study of cytomegalovirus exposure and HLA in healthy donors. Study context: Researchers found that roughly 77% of 350 to 500 genotyped donors fell within the Caucasian-associated ancestry cluster.

The study, taken as a whole, reports: Later analysis indicated greater clonal expansion among HLA-associated TCR beta chains than among equally common other chains. The study recorded 150 to 200 TCR beta chains that were cytomegalovirus-associated.

The chain is built from TRBV4-1 and TRBJ1-5; 7 bases are shared with TRBD1. The origin of this receptor is a man between 40 and 49 years old in good health and CMV-seropositive. The sequenced sample consisted of PBMCs. The CDR3 sequence: CASSQRTGLQPQHF. The CDR3 bases are TGCGCCAGCAGCCAAAGGACAGGTTTGCAGCCCCAGCATTTT.